This T cell receptor (beta chain) derives from a study of blood T cell repertoires in COVID-19. Data came from immunoSEQ multiplex PCR; TCRdb stores just in-frame clones and leaves some out. This sample has 350,000 or so clones, with around 87% found just once. CDR3 length: 13 residues. V lost 5 bases and J 2 bases, leaving 9 bases between the germline ends. From germline, CDR1 is MDHEN and CDR2 SYDVKM. The sample comprised peripheral blood. V gene TRBV28 combines with J gene TRBJ1-2; D gene unclear. The sequence was collected from a woman aged 25 to 45 with COVID-19, enrolled during active disease. The CDR3 loop reads CASSLPRNYGYTF. In nucleotides, the CDR3 is TGTGCCAGCAGTCTACCGAGAAACTATGGCTACACCTTC.